These 18 T cell receptor beta chains share one sample of origin, sequenced in a study of identifying expanded T cells in peripheral blood. Only in-frame clones appear in the TCRdb table, and some are missing; sequencing was by immunoSEQ multiplex PCR. The repertoire has approximately 130,000 clones, 75% to 90% of them found once; the top ten carry about 8%. Sequencing was carried out using blood. The receptors shown here come from a person aged 18 to 70 in good health.

This chain connects TRBV6-6 to TRBJ2-1; 9 nucleotides agree with TRBD1. The CDR3 has 15 residues. V shed 5 bases and J 2 bases; nucleotides not matched to a gene: 4. Per the germline V gene, CDR1 is MNHNY and CDR2 is SVGAGI (reference sequence). For the CDR3, the DNA is TGTGCCAGCAGTCGGGACAGGGAAACCTACAATGAGCAGTTCTTC. Protein sequence: CASSRDRETYNEQFF.

This clone was counted only a few times. The chain recombines TRBV12-2 with TRBJ1-5. TRBV12-2 constitutes a pseudogene. The CDR3 contains 15 residues. The CDR3 nucleotides read TGTGCAAGTCGCCGGGGACTGCATAGCAATCAGCCCCAGCATTTT. Encoded protein: CASRRGLHSNQPQHF.

J is TRBJ1-2 and V is TRBV7-2; D not certain. CDR3 length: 14 amino acids. Germline V gene data show CDR1 as SGHTA and CDR2 as FQGNSA. Trimming left V 1 base short and J 7 bases short, with 13 bases between. The CDR3 bases are TGTGCCAGCAGCTTAGATCCGGGGTTAGGTGGCTACACCTTC. Translating it yields CASSLDPGLGGYTF.

V usage is TRBV30 and J usage is TRBJ1-1, with 7 bases lining up with TRBD1. The CDR3 extends over 13 amino acids. CDR1 and CDR2 from the germline V gene are GTSNPN and SVGIG (reference sequence). Trimming cost V 0 bases and J 11 bases; bases outside gene matches: 9. The CDR3 sequence is CAWSVQQGLGAFF. The DNA for the CDR3 is TGTGCCTGGAGTGTTCAACAGGGGTTGGGCGCTTTCTTT.

This rearrangement joins TRBV11-2 to TRBJ2-1; 9 bases line up with TRBD2. Germline V gene data show CDR1 as SGHAT and CDR2 as FQNNGV. V trimming: 3 bases; J trimming: 4 bases; junction bases outside the gene matches: 4. This CDR3 comprises 15 residues. CDR3 region: CASSFVSGSYNEQFF. The CDR3 region has the DNA TGTGCCAGCAGCTTCGTTAGCGGGAGTTACAATGAGCAGTTCTTC.

This chain connects TRBV5-8 to TRBJ2-7; TRBD1 matches 7 bases. The CDR3 contains 15 residues. Germline trimming cut 4 bases from V and 2 bases from J; bases unmatched to any gene: 9. CDR1 and CDR2 (germline): SGHTS, YDEGEE. CDR3 protein: CASSPSPDRTYEQYF. CDR3 in DNA: TGTGCCAGCAGCCCCAGCCCGGACAGGACCTACGAGCAGTACTTC. The complete variable domain, with remaining parts taken from reference TRBV5-8 and TRBJ2-7, reads EAGVTQSPTHLIKTRGQQATLRCSPISGHTSVYWYQQALGLGLQFLLWYDEGEERNRGNFPPRFSGRQFPNYSSELNVNALELEDSALYLCASSPSPDRTYEQYFGPGTRLTVT.

V is TRBV20-1 and J is TRBJ2-1; D is unclear. V lost 3 bases and J lost 4, with 1 base in between. This CDR3 comprises 10 residues. From germline, CDR1 is DFQATT and CDR2 SNEGSKA (reference sequence). The CDR3 reads CSARYNEQFF. In nucleotides, the CDR3 is TGCAGTGCTAGGTACAATGAGCAGTTCTTC.

The chain joins TRBV27 to TRBJ1-5; TRBD1 agrees at 12 bases. Germline V gene data show CDR1 as MNHEY and CDR2 as SMNVEV (reference sequence). This CDR3 is 16 amino acids long. Trimming removed 6 bases from V and 7 bases from J; junction bases left unmatched: 10. This CDR3 is CASRSGTGGDRQPQHF. The CDR3 coding sequence is TGTGCCAGCAGGTCCGGGACAGGGGGCGATAGGCAGCCCCAGCATTTT.

The V and J genes are TRBV30 and TRBJ1-5; 11 positions agree with TRBD1. CDR1 is GTSNPN, CDR2 SVGIG, per germline (reference sequence). This CDR3 is built from 16 residues. The V and J ends lost 1 base and 0 bases, in that order; junction bases with no gene match: 2. CDR3 sequence: CAWSEGTGGSNQPQHF. DNA for the CDR3: TGTGCCTGGAGTGAAGGGACAGGGGGTAGCAATCAGCCCCAGCATTTT.

The CDR3 loop is CASSGHRGLTDTQYF. The CDR3 DNA sequence: TGTGCCAGCAGCGGGCACAGGGGACTCACAGATACGCAGTATTTT. The chain is built from TRBV7-9 and TRBJ2-3; perhaps TRBD1 as D (7 bases). The CDR3 runs 15 residues. CDR1 is SEHNR, CDR2 FQNEAQ, per germline (reference sequence). Between the trimmed V and J ends, which lost 5 bases and 2 bases, there was a span of 14 bases.

V gene TRBV6-5 combines with J gene TRBJ1-1; TRBD1 agrees at 8 bases. The V gene's germline CDR1 is MNHEY and CDR2 SVGAGI. The CDR3 spans 14 residues. V was clipped by 4 bases and J by 3 bases; unmatched bases: 4. The DNA of the CDR3 is TGTGCCAGCAGTTTCCTGGACAGGGACACTGAAGCTTTCTTT. It codes for CASSFLDRDTEAFF.

The chain has TRBV4-2 and TRBJ2-7; 7 bases are shared with TRBD2. Per the germline V gene, CDR1 is LGHNA and CDR2 is YNFKEQ. Unmatched junction bases numbered 10, after V lost 3 bases and J lost 2 bases. The CDR3 is made up of 16 amino acids. Written as DNA, the CDR3 is TGTGCCAGCAGCCACACTGGGGGGGTGGGGGCCTACGAGCAGTACTTC. Protein sequence: CASSHTGGVGAYEQYF.

The chain carries TRBV10-2 and TRBJ2-6; the D is unclear. Per the germline V gene, CDR1 is WSHSY and CDR2 is SAAADI. This CDR3 has 17 residues. Trimming stripped 1 base from V and 0 bases from J, with 10 bases between. CDR3 loop: CASSEWASVSGANVLTF. CDR3 nucleotide sequence: TGCGCCAGCAGTGAGTGGGCTTCTGTCTCTGGGGCCAACGTCCTGACTTTC.

This chain links TRBV19 with TRBJ1-2, with D possibly TRBD1 on 5 matching bases. The CDR3 length is 14 residues. From germline, CDR1 is LNHDA and CDR2 SQIVND (reference sequence). Trimming stripped 1 base from V and 8 bases from J, with 14 bases between. CDR3 nucleotide sequence: TGTGCCAGTAGTATAGGGGGGACTCTGGAAGGCTACACCTTC. Translating it yields CASSIGGTLEGYTF.

This clone was picked up one time. This chain connects TRBV18 to TRBJ1-6; D unresolved. Germline V CDR1 and CDR2: KGHSH, LQKENI. This CDR3 has 14 residues. The germline V and J ends were trimmed by 2 bases and 9 bases, with 11 bases remaining between them. The CDR3 region is CASSPGGFGSPLHF. The CDR3 DNA sequence: TGTGCCAGCTCACCAGGAGGGTTTGGTTCACCCCTCCACTTT.

The chain carries TRBV4-1 and TRBJ2-2, with 9 bases identical to TRBD1. Germline trimming cut 4 bases from V and 0 bases from J; bases unmatched to any gene: 21. Germline CDR1 is MGHRA and CDR2 is YSYEKL. This CDR3 is 22 amino acids long. CDR3 protein: CASSRPRGTGSKISPNTGELFF. Here the CDR3 DNA reads TGCGCCAGCAGCCGGCCAAGGGGGACAGGGAGCAAGATAAGCCCGAACACCGGGGAGCTGTTTTTT.

V and J are TRBV10-3 and TRBJ2-1, with 9 nucleotides matching TRBD2. The CDR3 contains 14 residues. With V trimmed by 4 bases and J by 8 bases, 6 bases remained unmatched. The germline V gene encodes CDR1 ENHRY and CDR2 SYGVKD. DNA for the CDR3: TGTGCCATCAGTGTGGGACTAGCTAACGATGAGCAGTTCTTC. Translating gives CAISVGLANDEQFF.

CDR3 sequence reads: CASSSLAGGISYEQYF. The CDR3 DNA reads TGTGCCAGCAGTTCCTTAGCGGGAGGAATCTCCTACGAGCAGTACTTC. V gene TRBV28 combines with J gene TRBJ2-7; 10 bases agree with TRBD2. This CDR3 is built from 16 residues. CDR1 and CDR2 from the germline V gene are MDHEN and SYDVKM. V lost 4 bases and J lost 0; bases outside the gene matches: 6.